The text below deals with one T cell receptor (beta chain). 13 Jbeta primers and 60 Vbeta primers were used for the PCR. Study processing details: Unique TCR beta chains numbered around 80 million in a later analysis, with about 9.9 million shared. Sequenced by immunoSEQ multiplex PCR; TCRdb stores in-frame clones only, minus some. From that table come the V and J calls and clone size; the DNA was used to work out D and trimming. This repertoire includes just over 150,000 clones. The data belong to a study of cytomegalovirus exposure and HLA in healthy donors. Germline V gene data show CDR1 as SGHVS and CDR2 as FQNEAQ. V shed 5 bases and J shed 1 base, with 11 bases lying between them. The CDR3 extends over 14 amino acids.

Source material: PBMCs. This TCR was recovered from a woman aged 60-75 years in good health and CMV-seronegative. The chain uses TRBV7-8 and TRBJ1-1; a weak D match, TRBD1 (5 bases). The CDR3 loop reads CASSPERGNTEAFF. As DNA, the CDR3 is TGTGCCAGCAGCCCGGAAAGGGGGAACACTGAAGCTTTCTTT.